This T cell receptor (beta chain) was captured in a study of shared clonotypes between healthy human individuals. With regard to this clone: The antigen is unknown.

General study results and limits: Large sequencing depth failed to make sorted-subset sequencing complete, rarefaction showed.

Here immunoSEQ multiplex PCR was the method, and the copy in TCRdb shows in-frame clones only, minus some. The sample includes around 610,000 clones, 95% to 97% of them seen just once. From germline, CDR1 is SGHTA and CDR2 FQGNSA. This CDR3 spans 18 amino acids. The V end was cut by 0 bases, the J end by 7 bases, with 24 bases between. CD45RO negativity and positive selection for CCR7 defined naive CD8 cells, a population that excluded terminally differentiated effector memory CD45RA+ cells. The chain joins TRBV7-2 to TRBJ2-5; possible D gene TRBD2, 6 bases. Sequences were obtained from naive CD8+ T cells sorted from blood. This TCR derives from a woman in her 30s in good health. Here the CDR3 DNA reads TGTGCCAGCAGCTTAGCGCCCTCGGCGGGTGGGACTCGGGGGACCCAGTACTTC. Its protein is CASSLAPSAGGTRGTQYF. Full variable domain (outside the CDR3, taken from reference TRBV7-2 and TRBJ2-5): GAGVSQSPSNKVTEKGKDVELRCDPISGHTALYWYRQSLGQGLEFLIYFQGNSAPDKSGLPSDRFSAERTGGSVSTLTIQRTQQEDSAVYLCASSLAPSAGGTRGTQYFGPGTRLLVL.